Shown below are 3 T cell receptor beta chains from a single sample sequenced in a study of T cell responses to AZD1222 COVID-19 vaccine. Libraries were prepared by immunoSEQ multiplex PCR; TCRdb keeps only in-frame clonotypes and omits some of them. The sample holds some 56,000 clones, approximately 83% seen once. The sequenced sample was peripheral blood, obtained on day 0 of AZD1222 vaccination. The origin of the receptors is an adult in good health.

This rearrangement joins TRBV19 to TRBJ1-1; D perhaps matches TRBD1 (5 bases). There are 13 residues in the CDR3. V lost 8 bases to trimming and J lost 4 bases, with 14 bases between them. Germline CDR1 and CDR2: LNHDA and SQIVND (reference sequence). The CDR3 loop reads CASSKGLGTEAFF. In DNA form, the CDR3 reads TGTGCCAGTTCTAAGGGGTTGGGCACTGAAGCTTTCTTT.

The genes are TRBV5-6 and TRBJ2-1; no clear D gene. In germline, CDR1 is SGHDT, CDR2 YYEEEE. V lost 4 bases and J lost 4, with 12 bases in between. This CDR3 spans 14 amino acids. The CDR3 loop reads CASSGMDGYNEQFF. The DNA of the CDR3 is TGTGCCAGCAGCGGGATGGACGGTTACAATGAGCAGTTCTTC.

This clone has only a few counts. The chain uses TRBV15 and TRBJ1-6, with D unresolved. Germline assignment: CDR1 LNHNV and CDR2 YYDKDF (reference sequence). The CDR3 contains 15 residues. V lost 8 bases and J lost 10, with 21 bases in between. CDR3 sequence (DNA): TGTGCCACCGCTGAGGCGCGGCGCCCCGGGTCACCCCTCCACTTT. It specifies CATAEARRPGSPLHF.